This entry lists 32 T cell receptor beta chains sequenced from one sample in a study of blood T cell repertoires in COVID-19. Assay used: immunoSEQ multiplex PCR; TCRdb lists only in-frame clones, some missing. The table has 65,000 to 90,000 clones, around 88% seen once; the top ten hold around 7.3%. The sample comprised peripheral blood. Receptors were obtained from a woman over 75 with acute or convalescent COVID-19.

The chain joins TRBV7-9 to TRBJ2-1; perhaps TRBD1 as D (5 bases). Germline V CDR1 and CDR2: SEHNR, FQNEAQ (reference sequence). The CDR3 spans 15 residues. V lost 8 bases and J lost 4, with 18 bases in between. The CDR3: CASGAGRGYYNEQFF. The CDR3 DNA follows: TGTGCCAGCGGAGCAGGAAGGGGATATTACAATGAGCAGTTCTTC.

CDR3 sequence reads: CASSLGASGRVNEQFF. The CDR3 region has the DNA TGCGCCAGCAGCTTGGGTGCTAGCGGGAGGGTCAATGAGCAGTTCTTC. The chain employs TRBV5-1 and TRBJ2-1, with 12 bases identical to TRBD2. This CDR3 region has 16 residues. The V segment lost 0 bases and the J segment 6 bases; nucleotides outside the gene matches: 4. CDR1 and CDR2 (germline): SGHRS, YFSETQ.

The chain uses TRBV10-3 and TRBJ2-7, with D possibly matching TRBD2 (7 bases). Trimming pared 4 bases from V and 4 bases from J, leaving 14 bases between. The CDR3 sequence is 14 residues long. CDR1 and CDR2 from the germline V gene are ENHRY and SYGVKD. The CDR3 loop reads CAISVGGLGYEQYF. For the CDR3, the DNA is TGTGCCATCAGTGTGGGGGGGCTCGGGTACGAGCAGTACTTC.

V and J are TRBV19 and TRBJ1-5, with D possibly being TRBD1 (6 bases). CDR3 length: 14 residues. From germline, CDR1 is LNHDA and CDR2 SQIVND (reference sequence). V lost 5 bases, J lost 5 bases, and 13 bases lay in between. CDR3 in amino acids: CASSAQGSDQPQHF. DNA of the CDR3: TGTGCCAGTAGTGCACAGGGAAGCGATCAGCCCCAGCATTTT.

This chain joins TRBV29-1 and TRBJ1-1, with 7 bases lining up with TRBD1. The germline V gene has CDR1 SQVTM and CDR2 ANQGSEA. With V trimmed by 7 bases and J by 8 bases, 10 bases remained unmatched. The CDR3 sequence is 12 residues long. CDR3 region: CSARDSPNEAFF. CDR3 bases: TGCAGCGCCCGGGACAGCCCAAACGAAGCTTTCTTT.

The chain recombines TRBV7-8 with TRBJ2-7; the D gene is possibly TRBD1 (5 bases). CDR1 and CDR2 from the germline V gene are SGHVS and FQNEAQ. V lost 0 bases to trimming and J lost 2 bases, with 11 bases between them. The CDR3 extends over 15 amino acids. The chain's CDR3 is CASSLADTSPYEQYF. CDR3 nucleotides: TGTGCCAGCAGCTTAGCGGACACCTCCCCCTACGAGCAGTACTTC.

The chain combines TRBV3-1 (or the pseudogene TRBV3-2) with TRBJ1-3; TRBD1 is a possible D gene (6 bases). Germline V gene sequence: CDR1 LGHDT, CDR2 YNNKEL (reference sequence). The CDR3 runs 15 residues. Trimming pared 4 bases from V and 4 bases from J, leaving 14 bases between. The CDR3 region is CASSPDPGDGNTIYF. The CDR3 bases are TGTGCCAGCAGCCCGGACCCAGGGGACGGAAACACCATATATTTT.

The chain has TRBV6-4 and TRBJ2-7, with TRBD1 matching over 8 bases. Germline V gene lookup returns CDR1 MRHNA and CDR2 SNTAGT. The V and J ends lost 4 bases and 5 bases, in that order; junction bases with no gene match: 4. The CDR3 has 13 amino acids. The CDR3 sequence: CASSVDRGDEQYF. CDR3 bases: TGTGCCAGCAGTGTAGACAGGGGTGACGAGCAGTACTTC.

This chain joins TRBV27 and TRBJ2-1, with 9 bases that match TRBD1. The CDR3 is 15 amino acids. The V gene end was trimmed by 6 bases and the J gene end by 1 base; junction bases not matched to a gene: 4. Germline CDR1 MNHEY, CDR2 SMNVEV (reference sequence). CDR3 protein: CASSEQGASYNEQFF. DNA for the CDR3: TGTGCCAGCAGCGAACAGGGGGCTTCCTACAATGAGCAGTTCTTC.

The chain combines TRBV5-8 with TRBJ2-1, with 14 bases lining up with TRBD2. The J segment lost 7 bases and the V segment lost 0 bases, leaving 3 bases of the junction unmatched. The CDR3 has 16 residues. Germline values: CDR1 SGHTS, CDR2 YDEGEE. CDR3 nucleotide sequence: TGTGCCAGCAGCTTGGGGACTAGCGGGAGGTGGAATGAGCAGTTCTTC. This sequence encodes CASSLGTSGRWNEQFF.

The chain uses TRBV11-2 and TRBJ1-1; D uncertain. The length of the CDR3 is 14 residues. Germline V gene sequence: CDR1 SGHAT, CDR2 FQNNGV. The ends were cut back, 1 base at V and 4 bases at J, with 10 bases in the middle. The CDR3 DNA sequence: TGTGCCAGCAGCTTAGTGGGCAGGTTCACTGAAGCTTTCTTT. It is translated as CASSLVGRFTEAFF.

The rearrangement joins TRBV5-1 to TRBJ2-7; D is unclear. Germline assignment: CDR1 SGHRS and CDR2 YFSETQ. CDR3 length equals 13 residues. Trimming removed 4 bases from V and 4 bases from J, with 12 bases in between. The CDR3 DNA is TGCGCCAGCAGCACAGACGGCGAGTACGAGCAGTACTTC. This codes for CASSTDGEYEQYF.

This chain joins TRBV5-1 and TRBJ2-7; TRBD2 matches 7 bases. Germline trimming cut 5 bases from V and 0 bases from J; bases unmatched to any gene: 8. Germline CDR1 reads SGHRS; CDR2 reads YFSETQ. The CDR3 has 15 residues. CDR3 in DNA: TGCGCCAGCAGGAACGGTAGCGGGCCCTCCTACGAGCAGTACTTC. Translation gives CASRNGSGPSYEQYF.

The chain carries TRBV6-5 and TRBJ2-1; D call uncertain. Germline V gives CDR1 MNHEY, CDR2 SVGAGI. The CDR3 is 15 amino acids. Trimming removed 0 bases from V and 5 bases from J, with 11 bases in between. The CDR3, as DNA: TGTGCCAGCAGTTACTCCCCACGATTAGACAATGAGCAGTTCTTC. Its protein is CASSYSPRLDNEQFF.

The J gene is TRBJ1-2, the V gene TRBV7-2, with unresolved D. Germline V gene lookup returns CDR1 SGHTA and CDR2 FQGNSA. Between the trimmed V and J ends, which lost 1 base and 6 bases, there was a span of 12 bases. The CDR3 extends over 14 amino acids. The CDR3 reads CASSLGHRRNGYTF. The CDR3, as DNA: TGTGCCAGCAGCTTAGGCCACAGAAGAAATGGCTACACCTTC.

The chain links TRBV18 to TRBJ1-1; 10 bases match TRBD1. V lost 3 bases to trimming and J lost 3 bases; unmatched junction nucleotides: 4. The CDR3 has 15 amino acids. CDR1 is KGHSH and CDR2 is LQKENI in the germline V gene. As DNA, the CDR3 is TGTGCCAGCTCACCCACCGGGACAGGGGACACTGAAGCTTTCTTT. Amino acids: CASSPTGTGDTEAFF.

To note about this clone: Additional DNA sequences in this sample encode the identical CDR3. The gene calls are TRBV10-2 and TRBJ1-5; 9 bases agree with TRBD1. Unmatched junction bases numbered 1, after V lost 6 bases and J lost 4 bases. The CDR3 loop spans 13 amino acids. The V gene's germline CDR1 is WSHSY and CDR2 SAAADI. CDR3 sequence: CASSGQGNQPQHF. The CDR3 coding sequence is TGCGCCAGCAGCGGACAGGGGAATCAGCCCCAGCATTTT.

The chain recombines TRBV5-1 with TRBJ1-2; perhaps TRBD1 as D (5 bases). Germline CDR1 SGHRS, CDR2 YFSETQ. The CDR3 sequence is 13 residues long. V lost 0 bases and J 8 bases, leaving 11 bases between the germline ends. CDR3 protein: CASSLGQGKGYTF. The CDR3 coding sequence is TGCGCCAGCAGCTTGGGGCAGGGAAAAGGCTACACCTTC. The full variable domain, completed using reference TRBV5-1 and TRBJ1-2, is KAGVTQTPRYLIKTRGQQVTLSCSPISGHRSVSWYQQTPGQGLQFLFEYFSETQRNKGNFPGRFSGRQFSNSRSEMNVSTLELGDSALYLCASSLGQGKGYTFGSGTRLTVV.

This clone was detected a few times. CDR3 loop: CASSEGRTSGALQETQYF. In nucleotides, the CDR3 is TGTGCCAGCAGTGAGGGCAGGACTAGCGGAGCCTTGCAAGAGACCCAGTACTTC. The chain recombines TRBV2 with TRBJ2-5; 10 bases are a match to TRBD2. This CDR3 has 18 residues. Looked up from germline, CDR1 is SNHLY and CDR2 is FYNNEI. V lost 3 bases to trimming and J lost 2 bases; unmatched junction nucleotides: 12.

This rearrangement joins TRBV9 to TRBJ2-5; 11 bases are shared with TRBD2. The V gene's germline CDR1 is SGDLS and CDR2 YYNGEE. The CDR3 has 16 residues. V was clipped by 0 bases and J by 4 bases; unmatched bases: 5. The CDR3 is CASSVVAGGPGETQYF. The CDR3 nucleotides read TGTGCCAGCAGCGTAGTAGCGGGAGGGCCGGGAGAGACCCAGTACTTC. Drawing the rest from reference TRBV9 and TRBJ2-5, the complete variable domain is DSGVTQTPKHLITATGQRVTLRCSPRSGDLSVYWYQQSLDQGLQFLIQYYNGEERAKGNILERFSAQQFPDLHSELNLSSLELGDSALYFCASSVVAGGPGETQYFGPGTRLLVL.

The chain links TRBV5-1 to TRBJ2-2; D uncertain. Per germline, CDR1 SGHRS and CDR2 YFSETQ. The CDR3 loop spans 15 amino acids. Trimming took off 0 bases at V and 4 bases at J, with 10 bases between the two ends. CDR3 sequence (DNA): TGCGCCAGCAGCTTGGTGATCGGTAGCACCGGGGAGCTGTTTTTT. Protein product: CASSLVIGSTGELFF.

The CDR3: CASSLSSGTGITEAFF. The CDR3, as DNA: TGTGCCAGCTCACTCTCATCCGGGACAGGGATTACTGAAGCTTTCTTT. The chain combines TRBV18 with TRBJ1-1, with 9 bases aligning to TRBD1. CDR1 is KGHSH, CDR2 LQKENI, per germline. With V trimmed by 4 bases and J by 5 bases, 11 bases remained unmatched. The CDR3 covers 16 residues.

Only a few counts were recorded for this clone. The chain recombines TRBV5-1 with TRBJ2-5; no reliable D call. Trimming took 2 bases from V and 3 from J, leaving 2 bases between them. The CDR3 totals 11 residues. CDR1 is SGHRS, CDR2 YFSETQ, per germline. CDR3 nucleotides: TGCGCCAGCAGCTTTAAAGAGACCCAGTACTTC. It translates to CASSFKETQYF. Full variable domain (rest looked up from reference TRBV5-1 and TRBJ2-5): KAGVTQTPRYLIKTRGQQVTLSCSPISGHRSVSWYQQTPGQGLQFLFEYFSETQRNKGNFPGRFSGRQFSNSRSEMNVSTLELGDSALYLCASSFKETQYFGPGTRLLVL.

The V gene is TRBV2, the J gene TRBJ2-1; 8 positions agree with TRBD2. J lost 8 bases, V lost 5 bases, and 8 bases had no gene match. The CDR3 is made up of 14 amino acids. Germline-derived CDR1 and CDR2 are SNHLY and FYNNEI. CDR3 DNA: TGTGCCAGCAGTAACCGGGGGGGCCGAGATGAGCAGTTCTTC. It is translated as CASSNRGGRDEQFF.

This chain links TRBV5-8 with TRBJ1-1; 9 nucleotides agree with TRBD1. The CDR3 is 15 residues long. The V segment lost 4 bases and the J segment 3 bases; nucleotides outside the gene matches: 7. Germline values: CDR1 SGHTS, CDR2 YDEGEE. The CDR3 is CASSRRDREDTEAFF. In DNA form, the CDR3 reads TGTGCCAGCAGCCGCCGGGACAGGGAGGACACTGAAGCTTTCTTT. Based on the CDR3 plus reference TRBV5-8 and TRBJ1-1, the full variable domain is EAGVTQSPTHLIKTRGQQATLRCSPISGHTSVYWYQQALGLGLQFLLWYDEGEERNRGNFPPRFSGRQFPNYSSELNVNALELEDSALYLCASSRRDREDTEAFFGQGTRLTVV.

This clone appeared once. The V call is TRBV5-1, the J call TRBJ2-1, with D possibly TRBD1 on 6 matching bases. Germline V CDR1 and CDR2: SGHRS, YFSETQ. This CDR3 is 17 amino acids long. V lost 5 bases and J 1 base, leaving 19 bases between the germline ends. CDR3: CASSGRGSYRSYNEQFF. The DNA for the CDR3 is TGCGCCAGCAGTGGCAGGGGAAGTTATAGGTCCTACAATGAGCAGTTCTTC.

This clone was recorded once. V is TRBV19 and J is TRBJ1-4; D might be TRBD1 (6 bases). Trimming pared 3 bases from V and 7 bases from J, leaving 12 bases between. The CDR3 length is 14 residues. Germline CDR1 reads LNHDA; CDR2 reads SQIVND (reference sequence). Here the CDR3 reads CASSILRQAEKLFF. The CDR3 coding sequence is TGTGCCAGTAGTATCCTACGACAGGCTGAAAAACTGTTTTTT.

V and J are TRBV9 and TRBJ2-7; the D gene is possibly TRBD1 (6 bases). CDR3 length: 13 residues. Trimming stripped 4 bases from V and 5 bases from J, with 13 bases between. Per the germline V gene, CDR1 is SGDLS and CDR2 is YYNGEE. In nucleotides, the CDR3 is TGTGCCAGCAGCCCCCGGGACATCAACGAGCAGTACTTC. Encoded protein: CASSPRDINEQYF.

The chain employs TRBV6-6 and TRBJ2-1; 9 bases line up with TRBD2. The trim removed 2 bases at V and 5 bases at J, leaving 4 bases unmatched. CDR1 and CDR2 (germline): MNHNY, SVGAGI (reference sequence). CDR3 length: 15 amino acids. For the CDR3, the DNA is TGTGCCAGCAGTTACCGGACTAGCGCCAACAATGAGCAGTTCTTC. Its translation is CASSYRTSANNEQFF.

This clone is a singleton in its sample. The chain is built from TRBV6-6 and TRBJ2-1; the match to TRBD2 covers 8 bases. V dropped 5 bases and J dropped 10; count of bases not matched to a gene: 10. The CDR3 has 14 amino acids. CDR1 and CDR2 from the germline V gene are MNHNY and SVGAGI (reference sequence). This CDR3 reads CASSETSANREQFF. The CDR3 DNA reads TGTGCCAGCAGTGAGACTAGCGCCAATAGGGAGCAGTTCTTC.

The chain links TRBV7-3 to TRBJ1-1; no firm D call. The germline V and J ends were trimmed by 2 bases and 0 bases, with 10 bases remaining between them. CDR3 length: 15 amino acids. Germline V gives CDR1 SGHTA, CDR2 FQGTGA. CDR3 residues: CASSLLAGMNTEAFF. DNA of the CDR3: TGTGCCAGCAGCTTATTGGCCGGGATGAACACTGAAGCTTTCTTT.

V and J are TRBV11-3 and TRBJ2-3; 12 bases fit TRBD1. Trimming at V came to 5 bases and at J to 5 bases, leaving 8 bases not matched to a gene. This CDR3 region has 16 residues. Germline CDR1 SGHNT, CDR2 YENEEA. In DNA, the CDR3 is TGTGCCAGCAGCCCGGGACAGGGGGCGACTAGAGATACGCAGTATTTT. Encoded protein: CASSPGQGATRDTQYF.